This T cell receptor (beta chain) stems from a study of control samples from healthy donors and cancer patients. Germline V gene data show CDR1 as MDHEN and CDR2 as SYDVKM. The CDR3 extends over 13 amino acids. V lost 5 bases, J lost 6 bases, and 11 bases lay in between. Libraries were prepared by immunoSEQ multiplex PCR; TCRdb keeps only in-frame clonotypes and omits some of them. This sample yields roughly 100,000 clones, of which 92% are seen a single time; about 2.5% belongs to the top ten. This clone was recorded once. The clonotype originates from a woman between 18 and 29 years old in good health. This sequence joins TRBV28 and TRBJ1-3; D perhaps matches TRBD1 (5 bases). Sequenced input: blood. The CDR3 is CASSAGSLNTIYF. In DNA, the CDR3 is TGTGCCAGCAGTGCAGGGTCTTTAAACACCATATATTTT.